These 27 T cell receptor beta chains originate from one sample sequenced in a study of blood T cell repertoires in COVID-19. The protocol was immunoSEQ multiplex PCR, while the TCRdb copy is restricted to in-frame clones and leaves out a portion. The data show some 270,000 clones, with more than 85% seen just once and about 3% held by the top ten. The material sequenced was PBMCs or T cells enriched from blood (not recorded which). These receptors were taken from a man between 40 and 49 years old who had been exposed to COVID-19.

J is TRBJ2-1 and V is TRBV28; 9 bases fit TRBD2. V shed 3 bases and J 4 bases; nucleotides not matched to a gene: 4. This CDR3 has 15 residues. From germline, CDR1 is MDHEN and CDR2 SYDVKM. CDR3 sequence: CASSFPTSGYNEQFF. CDR3 nucleotide sequence: TGTGCCAGCAGTTTCCCAACTAGCGGGTACAATGAGCAGTTCTTC.

The chain joins TRBV3-1 (or the pseudogene TRBV3-2) to TRBJ1-2; the D is unclear. From germline, CDR1 is LGHDT and CDR2 YNNKEL (reference sequence). V gave up 1 base and J gave up 2 bases, with 14 bases separating them. The length of the CDR3 is 16 residues. DNA for the CDR3: TGTGCCAGCAGCCAAGTCTCGGTTTCCCTAAACTATGGCTACACCTTC. This encodes CASSQVSVSLNYGYTF.

The genes are TRBV10-1 and TRBJ2-1; D remains ambiguous. Germline V gene lookup returns CDR1 WNHNN and CDR2 SYGVQD (reference sequence). Between the trimmed V and J ends, which lost 3 bases and 3 bases, there was a span of 15 bases. The CDR3 has 16 residues. CDR3 loop: CASSEPGAKGYNEQFF. In DNA, the CDR3 is TGCGCCAGCAGTGAACCGGGTGCTAAAGGCTACAATGAGCAGTTCTTC.

This chain links TRBV3-1 (or the pseudogene TRBV3-2) with TRBJ2-7, with 7 bases identical to TRBD2. Germline CDR1 LGHDT, CDR2 YNNKEL (reference sequence). Germline trimming cut 0 bases from V and 4 bases from J; bases unmatched to any gene: 15. This CDR3 is built from 18 residues. In nucleotides, the CDR3 is TGTGCCAGCAGCCAAGATTGGGGGGAGGGCCAGTATGCTTACGAGCAGTACTTC. Its protein product is CASSQDWGEGQYAYEQYF.

The chain carries TRBV25-1 and TRBJ2-7; 7 bases match TRBD2. Germline-derived CDR1 and CDR2 are MGHDK and SYGVNS. This CDR3 is 15 amino acids long. Trimming at V came to 1 base and at J to 0 bases, leaving 3 bases not matched to a gene. The CDR3 sequence is CASSELGGSSYEQYF. The CDR3 nucleotides read TGTGCCAGCAGTGAATTGGGCGGGAGCTCCTACGAGCAGTACTTC.

The V call is TRBV4-2, the J call TRBJ1-2; D remains unclear. The CDR3 has 14 amino acids. Germline V gene lookup returns CDR1 LGHNA and CDR2 YNFKEQ. The V gene lost 0 bases and the J gene lost 2 bases, with 7 bases spanning the gap. The CDR3 coding sequence is TGTGCCAGCAGCCAAGATCTCAGAAACTATGGCTACACCTTC. This encodes CASSQDLRNYGYTF.

The genes are TRBV18 and TRBJ1-6; D is perhaps TRBD1 (5 bases). The CDR3 sequence is 16 residues long. The germline V and J ends were trimmed by 6 bases and 5 bases, with 17 bases remaining between them. The germline V gene encodes CDR1 KGHSH and CDR2 LQKENI. The DNA of the CDR3 is TGTGCCAGCTCCAACCAGGGCGGCAGAAATAATTCACCCCTCCACTTT. Its protein product is CASSNQGGRNNSPLHF.

For the CDR3, the DNA is TGTGCCAGCAGCTTAAATTCAAAACTAGAACCAAGCCTTTACGAGCAGTACTTC. As protein: CASSLNSKLEPSLYEQYF. The gene calls are TRBV7-3 and TRBJ2-7; tentative D call: TRBD2 (5 bases). This CDR3 is built from 18 residues. Germline values: CDR1 SGHTA, CDR2 FQGTGA. V lost 1 base, J lost 4 bases, and 23 bases lay in between.

This clone appeared once. V gene TRBV2 combines with J gene TRBJ1-1; 7 nucleotides align to TRBD1. J lost 0 bases, V lost 6 bases, and 1 base had no gene match. Looked up from germline, CDR1 is SNHLY and CDR2 is FYNNEI. The CDR3 has 13 residues. The CDR3 reads CASRGQLNTEAFF. The CDR3, as DNA: TGTGCCAGCAGGGGACAGCTGAACACTGAAGCTTTCTTT. The complete variable domain, with remaining parts taken from reference TRBV2 and TRBJ1-1, reads EPEVTQTPSHQVTQMGQEVILRCVPISNHLYFYWYRQILGQKVEFLVSFYNNEISEKSEIFDDQFSVERPDGSNFTLKIRSTKLEDSAMYFCASRGQLNTEAFFGQGTRLTVV.

Only one count was recorded for this clone. The J gene is TRBJ2-1, the V gene TRBV9; 8 bases line up with TRBD2. The CDR3 is 15 amino acids. J lost 4 bases, V lost 6 bases, and 9 bases had no gene match. Per germline, CDR1 SGDLS and CDR2 YYNGEE. This chain's CDR3 is CASTPMAGGYNEQFF. DNA for the CDR3: TGTGCCAGCACCCCTATGGCGGGGGGTTACAATGAGCAGTTCTTC.

Of note for this clone: Within the sample, other DNA sequences also encode this same CDR3. The V gene is TRBV12-3 or TRBV12-4, the J gene TRBJ1-2, with D unclear. The CDR3 is 13 amino acids. The germline V and J ends were trimmed by 5 bases and 4 bases, with 11 bases remaining between them. The DNA for the CDR3 is TGTGCCAGCAGTCTAGGAGCCACCTATGGCTACACCTTC. This encodes CASSLGATYGYTF.

The gene calls are TRBV4-1 and TRBJ2-1, with 7 bases identical to TRBD2. The germline V gene encodes CDR1 MGHRA and CDR2 YSYEKL. V gave up 2 bases and J gave up 1 base; unmatched junction bases: 5. The CDR3 loop spans 16 amino acids. The DNA of the CDR3 is TGCGCCAGCAGCCAACCCGGGAGGCGGTCCTACAATGAGCAGTTCTTC. It encodes CASSQPGRRSYNEQFF.

The chain links TRBV5-5 to TRBJ2-2; D is perhaps TRBD2 (5 bases). V gave up 4 bases and J gave up 6 bases, with 10 bases separating them. This CDR3 region has 13 residues. CDR1 is SGHKS and CDR2 is YYEKEE in the germline V gene (reference sequence). Here the CDR3 DNA reads TGTGCCAGCAGCCCGCTAGCTGCCGGGGAGCTGTTTTTT. It yields the protein CASSPLAAGELFF.

J is TRBJ1-3 and V is TRBV4-2; 8 bases align to TRBD1. V lost 0 bases and J lost 2; bases outside the gene matches: 9. Germline V gene sequence: CDR1 LGHNA, CDR2 YNFKEQ. The CDR3 extends over 18 amino acids. The CDR3 nucleotides read TGTGCCAGCAGCCAAGATTTGGACAGGGCCGGCGCTGGAAACACCATATATTTT. As protein: CASSQDLDRAGAGNTIYF.

This sequence joins TRBV7-8 and TRBJ2-7, with D possibly TRBD1 on 5 matching bases. From germline, CDR1 is SGHVS and CDR2 FQNEAQ. Trimming took off 2 bases at V and 2 bases at J, with 10 bases between the two ends. This CDR3 region has 14 residues. The CDR3 DNA is TGTGCCAGCAGCTTAACGGCGGACACCTACGAGCAGTACTTC. Protein sequence: CASSLTADTYEQYF.

CDR3: CASSKGEYQETQYF. The CDR3 DNA reads as TGCGCCAGCAGCAAGGGAGAGTACCAAGAGACCCAGTACTTC. The chain recombines TRBV5-1 with TRBJ2-5; perhaps TRBD2 as D (5 bases). Germline V gives CDR1 SGHRS, CDR2 YFSETQ. The V and J ends lost 4 bases and 0 bases respectively, with 10 bases between them. The CDR3 sequence is 14 residues long. Looking up the rest from reference TRBV5-1 and TRBJ2-5 gives the full variable domain: KAGVTQTPRYLIKTRGQQVTLSCSPISGHRSVSWYQQTPGQGLQFLFEYFSETQRNKGNFPGRFSGRQFSNSRSEMNVSTLELGDSALYLCASSKGEYQETQYFGPGTRLLVL.

The rearrangement joins TRBV6-5 to TRBJ2-1, with 8 bases lining up with TRBD1. V lost 2 bases, J lost 2 bases, and 2 bases stayed unmatched. The CDR3 spans 15 residues. Germline values: CDR1 MNHEY, CDR2 SVGAGI. The CDR3 coding sequence is TGTGCCAGCAGTTACAACAGGGGGGCCTACAATGAGCAGTTCTTC. This gives the protein CASSYNRGAYNEQFF.

The J gene is TRBJ2-1, the V gene TRBV27; the match to TRBD2 covers 10 bases. CDR3 length: 16 residues. CDR1 MNHEY and CDR2 SMNVEV come from the germline V gene (reference sequence). The V and J ends lost 3 bases and 4 bases, in that order; junction bases with no gene match: 6. This chain's CDR3 is CASSLLAGEGYNEQFF. In nucleotides, the CDR3 is TGTGCCAGCAGTTTGCTAGCGGGAGAGGGATACAATGAGCAGTTCTTC.

The rearrangement uses TRBV19 and TRBJ1-5; TRBD1 agrees at 7 bases. With 9 bases clipped from V and 2 bases from J, the junction kept 1 base outside the gene matches. The CDR3 length is 12 residues. Germline CDR1 reads LNHDA; CDR2 reads SQIVND (reference sequence). Written as DNA, the CDR3 is TGTGCCAGCGGACAGGGCAATCAGCCCCAGCATTTT. It specifies CASGQGNQPQHF.

V and J are TRBV6-4 and TRBJ2-3, with a possible D match to TRBD2 (6 bases). The germline CDR1 and CDR2 sequences are MRHNA and SNTAGT. The germline V and J ends were trimmed by 0 bases and 1 base, with 20 bases remaining between them. The CDR3 totals 19 residues. In DNA, the CDR3 is TGTGCCAGCAGTGACTCGACCGTCGGGACCTCGGGGGGCACAGATACGCAGTATTTT. This translates into CASSDSTVGTSGGTDTQYF.

The gene calls are TRBV5-1 and TRBJ2-7; TRBD2 might be the D (6 bases). CDR3 size: 15 residues. Trimming stripped 0 bases from V and 2 bases from J, with 12 bases between. The germline V gene has CDR1 SGHRS and CDR2 YFSETQ. CDR3 nucleotide sequence: TGCGCCAGCAGCTTGGCCGGGGGAACGCCCTACGAGCAGTACTTC. Amino acids: CASSLAGGTPYEQYF.

The V call is TRBV13, the J call TRBJ1-5; 7 nucleotides align to TRBD1. The germline V gene encodes CDR1 PRHDT and CDR2 FYEKMQ (reference sequence). The ends lost 5 bases at V and 2 bases at J; junction bases unmatched: 9. The CDR3 is made up of 16 amino acids. The CDR3 reads CASSRSRGFGNQPQHF. As DNA, the CDR3 is TGTGCCAGCAGCCGATCCAGGGGGTTTGGCAATCAGCCCCAGCATTTT.

The V call is TRBV2, the J call TRBJ2-1; 16 nucleotides agree with TRBD2. The V and J ends lost 5 bases and 8 bases, in that order; junction bases with no gene match: 9. This CDR3 is built from 17 residues. Per the germline V gene, CDR1 is SNHLY and CDR2 is FYNNEI. The CDR3 bases are TGTGCCAGCAGTCCCGGGACTAGCGGGAGGGCCGGTTATGAGCAGTTCTTC. Its translation: CASSPGTSGRAGYEQFF.

This clone was detected only once. The genes are TRBV3-1 (or the pseudogene TRBV3-2) and TRBJ2-2; the D is unclear. Germline lookup yields CDR1 LGHDT and CDR2 YNNKEL (reference sequence). The germline V and J ends were trimmed by 0 bases and 6 bases, with 11 bases remaining between them. The CDR3 spans 15 residues. The CDR3 spells CASSQDLRGAGELFF. The DNA for the CDR3 is TGTGCCAGCAGCCAAGATCTACGTGGAGCCGGGGAGCTGTTTTTT.

In the case of this clone: Other nucleotide sequences in the sample specify the same CDR3. The rearrangement links TRBV5-1 to TRBJ1-1; no clear D. Germline loops: CDR1 SGHRS, CDR2 YFSETQ. The CDR3 runs to 12 residues. The V end was cut by 0 bases, the J end by 4 bases, with 4 bases between. In DNA form, the CDR3 reads TGCGCCAGCAGCTTGGGTAGCACTGAAGCTTTCTTT. It yields the protein CASSLGSTEAFF.

The chain joins TRBV19 to TRBJ2-3, with 8 bases lining up with TRBD2. Germline CDR1 and CDR2: LNHDA and SQIVND (reference sequence). The ends lost 6 bases at V and 4 bases at J; junction bases unmatched: 6. The CDR3 spans 14 residues. The CDR3 DNA reads as TGTGCCAGTAGCCCTAGGCGGGAGGCAGATACGCAGTATTTT. Protein product: CASSPRREADTQYF.

V is TRBV19 and J is TRBJ2-2; TRBD2 might be the D (5 bases). Germline V lookup: CDR1 LNHDA, CDR2 SQIVND (reference sequence). V lost 3 bases to trimming and J lost 7 bases, with 12 bases between them. The CDR3 spans 14 residues. DNA of the CDR3: TGTGCCAGTAGTATTAATTCGGGGTTCGGGGAGCTGTTTTTT. Protein product: CASSINSGFGELFF.